This T cell receptor (beta chain) came from a study of brain metastases from non-small cell lung cancer. Regarding the study as a whole: Fewer infiltrating T cells were found in brain metastases than primaries. Compared with their matched primary tumors, roughly 64% of brain metastases showed expanded T-cell clones. TCR repertoires overlapped largely between brain metastases and matched primaries.

Concerning this clone: Antigen: not known.

Trimming stripped 1 base from V and 0 bases from J, with 9 bases between. The length of the CDR3 is 15 residues. Per the germline V gene, CDR1 is LGHDT and CDR2 is YNNKEL (reference sequence). The protocol was immunoSEQ multiplex PCR, while the TCRdb copy is restricted to in-frame clones and leaves out a portion. The sample consists of roughly 4,200 clones, roughly 85% of them appearing once. The chain couples TRBV3-1 (or the pseudogene TRBV3-2) to TRBJ1-2, with D unclear. The clonotype originates from a donor over 35 with non-small cell lung cancer. Sequencing used primary lung tumor tissue. The CDR3 coding sequence is TGTGCCAGCAGCCAAGTCACTAGTACTAACTATGGCTACACCTTC. Translation: CASSQVTSTNYGYTF.